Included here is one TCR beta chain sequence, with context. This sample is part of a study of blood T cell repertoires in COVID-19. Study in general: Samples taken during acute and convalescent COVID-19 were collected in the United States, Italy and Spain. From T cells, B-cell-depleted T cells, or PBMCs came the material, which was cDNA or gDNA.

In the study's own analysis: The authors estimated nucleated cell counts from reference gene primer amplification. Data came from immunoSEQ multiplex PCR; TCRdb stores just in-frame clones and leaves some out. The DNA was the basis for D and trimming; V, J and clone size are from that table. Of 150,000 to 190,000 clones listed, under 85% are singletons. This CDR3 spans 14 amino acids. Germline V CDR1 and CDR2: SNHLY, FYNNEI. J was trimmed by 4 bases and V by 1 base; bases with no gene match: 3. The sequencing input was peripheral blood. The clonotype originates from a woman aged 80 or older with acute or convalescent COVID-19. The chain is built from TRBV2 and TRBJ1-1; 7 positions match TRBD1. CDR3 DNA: TGTGCCAGCAGTGAAGGGACAGGCTTCACTGAAGCTTTCTTT. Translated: CASSEGTGFTEAFF.